This T cell receptor beta chain was recorded in a study of T cell responses to AZD1222 COVID-19 vaccine. The assay was immunoSEQ multiplex PCR, and TCRdb's table has in-frame clones only and misses some. The sample shows about 140,000 clones, 92% of them seen only once. J lost 1 base, V lost 5 bases, and 6 bases had no gene match. This CDR3 spans 16 amino acids. Looked up from germline, CDR1 is SEHNR and CDR2 is FQNEAQ (reference sequence). This rearrangement joins TRBV7-9 to TRBJ2-5; 11 bases map to TRBD2. This receptor was taken from an adult who received the AZD1222 COVID-19 vaccine. This specimen was peripheral blood, taken 28 days after the second AZD1222 dose. CDR3 residues: CASSGLAGGIQETQYF. The DNA of the CDR3 is TGTGCCAGCAGCGGGCTAGCGGGAGGTATCCAAGAGACCCAGTACTTC.